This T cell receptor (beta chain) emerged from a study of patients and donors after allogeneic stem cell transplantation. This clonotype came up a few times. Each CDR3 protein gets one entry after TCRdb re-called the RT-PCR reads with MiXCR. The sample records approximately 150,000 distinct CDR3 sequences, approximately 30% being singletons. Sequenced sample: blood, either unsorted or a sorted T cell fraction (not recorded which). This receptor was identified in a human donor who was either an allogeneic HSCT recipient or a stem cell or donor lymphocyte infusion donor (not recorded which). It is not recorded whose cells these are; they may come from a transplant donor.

This CDR3 reads CASSQDSGTPAEQYF. CDR3 DNA sequence: TGCGCCAGCAGCCAAGACTCCGGGACACCGGCGGAGCAGTACTTC. The V and J genes are TRBV4-3 and TRBJ2-7, with D tentatively TRBD1 (6 bases). V was cut by 0 bases and J by 7 bases, with 16 bases left in between. This CDR3 is built from 15 residues. CDR1 LGHNA and CDR2 YSLEER come from the germline V gene.